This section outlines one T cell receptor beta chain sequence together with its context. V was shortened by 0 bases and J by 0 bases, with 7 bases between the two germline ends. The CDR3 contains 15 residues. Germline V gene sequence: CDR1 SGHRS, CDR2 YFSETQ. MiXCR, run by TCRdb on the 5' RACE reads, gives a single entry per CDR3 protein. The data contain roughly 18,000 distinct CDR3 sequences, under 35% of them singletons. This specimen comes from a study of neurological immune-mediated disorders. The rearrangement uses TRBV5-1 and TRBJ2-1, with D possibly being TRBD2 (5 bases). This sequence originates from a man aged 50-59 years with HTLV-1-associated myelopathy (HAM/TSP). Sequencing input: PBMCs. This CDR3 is CASSLEGSSYNEQFF. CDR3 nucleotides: TGCGCCAGCAGCTTGGAAGGGAGCTCCTACAATGAGCAGTTCTTC. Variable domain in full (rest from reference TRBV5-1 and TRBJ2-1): KAGVTQTPRYLIKTRGQQVTLSCSPISGHRSVSWYQQTPGQGLQFLFEYFSETQRNKGNFPGRFSGRQFSNSRSEMNVSTLELGDSALYLCASSLEGSSYNEQFFGPGTRLTVL.